This T cell receptor beta chain was recorded in a study of chemoradiotherapy in HPV16-positive cancers. Using immunoSEQ multiplex PCR, the repertoire was profiled, and TCRdb retains in-frame clones only, with some absent. The table records about 14,000 clones, roughly nine tenths of them present only once. This specimen consisted of tumor tissue, obtained from a patient who underwent chemoradiotherapy. This TCR was sampled from a human donor with HPV-associated anogenital cancer.

This chain's CDR3 is CASSLRAEGDTQYF. Written as DNA, the CDR3 is TGTGCCAGCAGCTTACGGGCCGAGGGGGATACGCAGTATTTT. The chain couples TRBV7-8 to TRBJ2-3; either TRBD1 or TRBD2 may fit D (5 bases each). With 2 bases removed from V and 6 bases from J, the gap between germline ends came to 12 bases. The germline V gene encodes CDR1 SGHVS and CDR2 FQNEAQ. The CDR3 spans 14 residues.